This T cell receptor (beta chain) was retrieved from a study of identical twins. Study-level points and caveats: Sharing of beta out-of-frame sequences by twins showed a weaker excess. For monozygotic twins, models underestimated out-of-frame TCR alpha sharing.

Germline V CDR1 and CDR2: MNHNS, SASEGT. The ends were cut back, 8 bases at V and 6 bases at J, with 14 bases in the middle. The CDR3 is 12 residues long. MiXCR was run by TCRdb on the 5' RACE reads, yielding one entry per CDR3 protein. The table shows some 500,000 distinct CDR3 sequences, with 14% occurring only once. A remark on this clonotype: Antigen specificity is unknown.

This sample also appeared in a second study, on yellow fever vaccine responses in identical twins. As that study records: On the reported evidence, twins' vaccine T cell responses seemed partly convergent and partly personalized.

Material for sequencing was CD4+ T cells sorted from blood. V is TRBV6-1 and J is TRBJ2-7, with unresolved D. The sequence came from a woman between 18 and 30 years old in good health. Here the CDR3 DNA reads TGTGCCAGCGCCATTTTGTTGGGCGAGCAGTACTTC. It translates to CASAILLGEQYF.